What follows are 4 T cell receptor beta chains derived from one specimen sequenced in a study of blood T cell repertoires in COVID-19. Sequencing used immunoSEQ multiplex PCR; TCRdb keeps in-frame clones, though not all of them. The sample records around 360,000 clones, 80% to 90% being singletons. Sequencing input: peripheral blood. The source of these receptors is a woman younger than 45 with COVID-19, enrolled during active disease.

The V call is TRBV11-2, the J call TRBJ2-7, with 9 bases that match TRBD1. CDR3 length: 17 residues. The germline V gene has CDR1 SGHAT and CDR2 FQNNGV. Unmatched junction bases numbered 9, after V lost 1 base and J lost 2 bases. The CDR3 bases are TGTGCCAGCAGCTTAGTTAATCCGGGACAGGGTCCCTACGAGCAGTACTTC. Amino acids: CASSLVNPGQGPYEQYF.

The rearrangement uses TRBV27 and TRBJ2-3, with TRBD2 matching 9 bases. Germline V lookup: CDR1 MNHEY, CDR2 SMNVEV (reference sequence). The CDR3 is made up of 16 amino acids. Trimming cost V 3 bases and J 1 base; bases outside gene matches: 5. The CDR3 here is CASSFGSGRGTDTQYF. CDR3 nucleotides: TGTGCCAGCAGTTTCGGTAGCGGGAGAGGCACAGATACGCAGTATTTT.

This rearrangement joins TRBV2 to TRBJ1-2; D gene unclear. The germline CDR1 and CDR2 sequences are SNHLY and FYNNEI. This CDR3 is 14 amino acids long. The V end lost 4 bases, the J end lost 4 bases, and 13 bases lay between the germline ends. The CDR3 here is CASSGELGSYGYTF. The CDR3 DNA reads TGTGCCAGCAGTGGGGAGTTAGGGTCCTATGGCTACACCTTC.

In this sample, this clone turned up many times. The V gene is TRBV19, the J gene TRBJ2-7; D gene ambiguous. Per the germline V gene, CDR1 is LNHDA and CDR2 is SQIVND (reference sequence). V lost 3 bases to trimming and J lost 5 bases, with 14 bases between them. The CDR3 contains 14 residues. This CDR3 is CASSIFGDVNEQYF. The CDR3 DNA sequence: TGTGCCAGTAGTATTTTTGGAGACGTCAACGAGCAGTACTTC.